The next 25 T cell receptor beta chains were all read from a single sample in a study of blood T cell repertoires in COVID-19. The method was immunoSEQ multiplex PCR; TCRdb's version includes in-frame clones alone and lacks a portion of them. The repertoire has fewer than 150,000 clones, around four fifths of them found once; the top ten carry more than 15%. The sequencing sample was made of peripheral blood. The origin of the receptors is a man older than 75 with acute or convalescent COVID-19.

The V call is TRBV7-3, the J call TRBJ2-5, with 7 positions matching TRBD1. The CDR3 covers 13 residues. Germline V gene data show CDR1 as SGHTA and CDR2 as FQGTGA. With V trimmed by 4 bases and J by 3 bases, 2 bases remained unmatched. The CDR3 nucleotides read TGTGCCAGCAGCTCCGGACAGGAAGAGACCCAGTACTTC. This encodes CASSSGQEETQYF.

The sample holds one count of this clone. The chain joins TRBV5-1 to TRBJ2-1; 10 bases are shared with TRBD2. This CDR3 contains 17 residues. V dropped 0 bases and J dropped 5; count of bases not matched to a gene: 8. CDR1 is SGHRS and CDR2 is YFSETQ in the germline V gene. The CDR3 DNA reads as TGCGCCAGCAGCTTGGACTCTAGCGGGGGCCGCAACAATGAGCAGTTCTTC. It encodes CASSLDSSGGRNNEQFF.

This clone has ten or more counts. The chain is built from TRBV11-2 and TRBJ2-7; no clear D gene. In germline, CDR1 is SGHAT, CDR2 FQNNGV. V was shortened by 4 bases and J by 2 bases, with 3 bases between the two germline ends. The CDR3 has 11 amino acids. CDR3 residues: CASSSAYEQYF. Written as DNA, the CDR3 is TGTGCCAGCAGCTCCGCCTACGAGCAGTACTTC.

The rearrangement joins TRBV16 to TRBJ1-4; possible D gene TRBD1, 5 bases. Deletions cut 2 bases from V and 4 bases from J, with 11 bases between. CDR1 KGHSY and CDR2 FQNENV come from the germline V gene. The CDR3 has 15 amino acids. The DNA of the CDR3 is TGTGCCAGCAGCCAACCCAGGGTGGGTAATGAAAAACTGTTTTTT. Translated: CASSQPRVGNEKLFF.

V usage is TRBV18 and J usage is TRBJ1-2; D gene unclear. V shed 0 bases and J shed 1 base, with 15 bases lying between them. This CDR3 has 17 residues. Germline V CDR1 and CDR2: KGHSH, LQKENI. This CDR3 reads CASSPPAGRGSNYGYTF. Written as DNA, the CDR3 is TGTGCCAGCTCACCACCGGCAGGTCGGGGAAGTAACTATGGCTACACCTTC.

The chain carries TRBV6-5 and TRBJ2-5, with 11 bases identical to TRBD1. Trimming at V came to 6 bases and at J to 4 bases, leaving 4 bases not matched to a gene. Germline assignment: CDR1 MNHEY and CDR2 SVGAGI. This CDR3 contains 14 residues. CDR3 region: CASRRDRGRETQYF. DNA of the CDR3: TGTGCCAGCAGGCGGGACAGGGGGAGAGAGACCCAGTACTTC.

This clone has a single count. The V and J genes are TRBV6-5 and TRBJ1-1, with unresolved D. The CDR3 covers 15 residues. Germline CDR1 MNHEY, CDR2 SVGAGI. The V end lost 5 bases, the J end lost 1 base, and 14 bases lay between the germline ends. CDR3 loop: CASSPRLGANTEAFF. In DNA form, the CDR3 reads TGTGCCAGCAGTCCGCGGTTGGGAGCGAACACTGAAGCTTTCTTT.

This sequence joins TRBV5-5 and TRBJ1-2, with D perhaps TRBD1 (6 bases). V lost 1 base and J lost 5, with 18 bases in between. This CDR3 spans 16 amino acids. CDR1 is SGHKS and CDR2 is YYEKEE in the germline V gene (reference sequence). The CDR3 sequence: CASSLSFQGYRYGYTF. CDR3 coding DNA: TGTGCCAGCAGCTTGAGTTTCCAGGGGTATCGATATGGCTACACCTTC.

The chain links TRBV19 to TRBJ2-7, with TRBD1 matching over 8 bases. The CDR3 loop spans 19 amino acids. Germline-derived CDR1 and CDR2 are LNHDA and SQIVND (reference sequence). The V segment lost 0 bases and the J segment 2 bases; nucleotides outside the gene matches: 15. CDR3 sequence (DNA): TGTGCCAGTAGTATAGATCTAACAGGGGGGCGTATCCAAGCCTACGAGCAGTACTTC. It encodes CASSIDLTGGRIQAYEQYF.

The chain couples TRBV6-1 to TRBJ1-5; no clear D. The CDR3 is 16 residues long. V lost 0 bases, J lost 1 base, and 10 bases lay in between. Germline CDR1 is MNHNS and CDR2 is SASEGT. As DNA, the CDR3 is TGTGCCAGCAGTGAAGCGGCAGGCCCAAGCAATCAGCCCCAGCATTTT. Translated, it gives CASSEAAGPSNQPQHF.

This clone was seen repeatedly, ten times or more. The V call is TRBV6-5, the J call TRBJ2-7; tentatively, D is TRBD1 (5 bases). Trimming pared 0 bases from V and 3 bases from J, leaving 9 bases between. Germline-derived CDR1 and CDR2 are MNHEY and SVGAGI. The CDR3 sequence is 14 residues long. The CDR3 sequence: CASSYSGQGYEQYF. CDR3 nucleotides: TGTGCCAGCAGTTACTCGGGTCAGGGCTACGAGCAGTACTTC.

The chain couples TRBV5-5 to TRBJ1-1; no definite D call. CDR3 length: 13 residues. Between the trimmed V and J ends, which lost 0 bases and 2 bases, there was a span of 5 bases. Germline V gene sequence: CDR1 SGHKS, CDR2 YYEKEE (reference sequence). The CDR3 here is CASSLVVNTEAFF. The DNA of the CDR3 is TGTGCCAGCAGCTTGGTCGTCAACACTGAAGCTTTCTTT.

This clone was recorded once. CDR3 in amino acids: CASSVGGLSPLHF. The CDR3 DNA reads TGTGCCAGCAGCGTGGGGGGACTTTCACCCCTCCACTTT. The chain recombines TRBV9 with TRBJ1-6, with D possibly TRBD1 on 5 matching bases. Trimming stripped 2 bases from V and 9 bases from J, with 9 bases between. This CDR3 is 13 amino acids long. CDR1 SGDLS and CDR2 YYNGEE come from the germline V gene.

The V and J genes are TRBV7-9 and TRBJ2-5; D is unresolved. V was cut by 0 bases and J by 5 bases, with 16 bases left in between. CDR1 is SEHNR and CDR2 is FQNEAQ in the germline V gene (reference sequence). The CDR3 is made up of 16 amino acids. CDR3 sequence reads: CASSLAHLTRRETQYF. CDR3 DNA sequence: TGTGCCAGCAGCTTAGCGCATTTGACACGCAGGGAGACCCAGTACTTC.

This clone was detected a few times. The CDR3 bases are TGTGCCAGCAGCACAACTAGCGGGGGGGGGAATGAGCAGTTCTTC. This gives the protein CASSTTSGGGNEQFF. The chain carries TRBV11-2 and TRBJ2-1; 13 positions agree with TRBD2. CDR1 is SGHAT and CDR2 is FQNNGV in the germline V gene. The length of the CDR3 is 15 residues. The V and J ends lost 5 bases and 7 bases, in that order; junction bases with no gene match: 5. The whole variable domain, remainder taken from reference TRBV11-2 and TRBJ2-1, is EAGVAQSPRYKIIEKRQSVAFWCNPISGHATLYWYQQILGQGPKLLIQFQNNGVVDDSQLPKDRFSAERLKGVDSTLKIQPAKLEDSAVYLCASSTTSGGGNEQFFGPGTRLTVL.

The CDR3 is CASSPGQQYSYEQYF. The DNA of the CDR3 is TGCGCCAGCAGCCCAGGACAGCAATACTCCTACGAGCAGTACTTC. This sequence joins TRBV5-1 and TRBJ2-7, with D perhaps matching TRBD1 (6 bases). V shed 4 bases and J shed 0 bases, with 14 bases lying between them. CDR1 and CDR2 (germline): SGHRS, YFSETQ. The CDR3 is made up of 15 amino acids.

This chain links TRBV18 with TRBJ2-2; the match to TRBD1 covers 9 bases. CDR1 and CDR2 from the germline V gene are KGHSH and LQKENI. The V segment lost 4 bases and the J segment 4 bases; nucleotides outside the gene matches: 4. The CDR3 length is 15 residues. The CDR3 sequence is CASSQRQGVTGELFF. DNA of the CDR3: TGTGCCAGCTCACAACGACAGGGGGTCACCGGGGAGCTGTTTTTT.

The rearrangement joins TRBV20-1 to TRBJ1-2; D is unresolved. CDR3 length equals 13 residues. Trimming stripped 3 bases from V and 0 bases from J, with 8 bases between. CDR1 is DFQATT and CDR2 is SNEGSKA in the germline V gene (reference sequence). This CDR3 reads CSASGRTNYGYTF. The CDR3 DNA follows: TGCAGTGCTAGTGGCAGAACTAACTATGGCTACACCTTC.

CDR3 in amino acids: CASSLAEANRVGGYTF. CDR3 bases: TGCGCCAGCAGCTTGGCCGAGGCTAACAGGGTTGGTGGCTACACCTTC. V usage is TRBV5-1 and J usage is TRBJ1-2; D may be TRBD1 (6 bases). The CDR3 extends over 16 amino acids. V lost 0 bases, J lost 7 bases, and 19 bases lay in between. The germline V gene encodes CDR1 SGHRS and CDR2 YFSETQ.

The chain employs TRBV11-2 and TRBJ2-2; 9 nucleotides agree with TRBD2. The trim removed 2 bases at V and 6 bases at J, leaving 10 bases unmatched. CDR3 length: 17 amino acids. Germline lookup yields CDR1 SGHAT and CDR2 FQNNGV. DNA for the CDR3: TGTGCCAGCAGCTTACTTACGAGCGGGGGGTACTCCGGGGAGCTGTTTTTT. Protein product: CASSLLTSGGYSGELFF.

This clone was seen only a few times. The chain recombines TRBV6-5 with TRBJ1-2, with 7 nucleotides matching TRBD1. Per germline, CDR1 MNHEY and CDR2 SVGAGI. V dropped 6 bases and J dropped 1; count of bases not matched to a gene: 5. This CDR3 region has 14 residues. The CDR3 DNA follows: TGTGCCAGCAGCTCGACAGGGATTAACTATGGCTACACCTTC. Its protein product is CASSSTGINYGYTF.

The rearrangement links TRBV18 to TRBJ2-5, with D perhaps matching TRBD1 (5 bases). The CDR3 is made up of 14 amino acids. Trimming removed 0 bases from V and 4 bases from J, with 9 bases in between. The germline gives CDR1 KGHSH, CDR2 LQKENI. Written as DNA, the CDR3 is TGTGCCAGCTCACCACCGTCAGGGCGAGAGACCCAGTACTTC. Its translation: CASSPPSGRETQYF.

The chain has TRBV6-5 and TRBJ1-3; no clear D gene. Germline values: CDR1 MNHEY, CDR2 SVGAGI. V gave up 6 bases and J gave up 5 bases, with 11 bases separating them. This CDR3 is 13 amino acids long. The CDR3 DNA is TGTGCCAGCAGGGCCGAATCACGAAACACCATATATTTT. The encoded protein is CASRAESRNTIYF.

The chain has TRBV29-1 and TRBJ2-7; TRBD1 agrees at 7 bases. J lost 0 bases, V lost 6 bases, and 8 bases had no gene match. CDR1 is SQVTM, CDR2 ANQGSEA, per germline. CDR3 length: 14 residues. The CDR3 DNA sequence: TGCAGCGTCAGGGACAGAATCACCTCCTACGAGCAGTACTTC. This encodes CSVRDRITSYEQYF.

The chain couples TRBV30 to TRBJ2-1; 7 positions agree with TRBD2. The CDR3 length is 15 residues. Losses at the gene ends were 4 bases for V and 9 bases for J; bases not matched to a gene: 15. CDR1 is GTSNPN and CDR2 is SVGIG in the germline V gene (reference sequence). The CDR3 bases are TGTGCCTGGACCTATAGCTTGGGGGGGGTAGTTGAGCAGTTCTTC. Protein: CAWTYSLGGVVEQFF.